One sample yielded the 11 T cell receptor beta chains listed below, sequenced in a study of T cells in Graves' hyperthyroidism and ophthalmopathy (dated by TCRdb to between 2018 and 2020). The protocol used for the library was multiplex PCR. Sequencing was performed on an Illumina HiSeq 2000. The TCR beta CDR3 regions were amplified from RNA transcripts. The TCR CDR3 was subjected to a first round of RT-PCR using the HTBI primer set and the Qiagen OneStep RT-PCR kit. Through fastp at Q25 and MiXCR, TCRdb rebuilt clones from the public reads, retaining in-frame beta chains. Duplicate CDR3 protein sequences are folded into a single record with the most common DNA and genes. This sample has 460,000 or so distinct CDR3 sequences in its table, and 13% to 15% of those were observed once. Of the sample, around a sixth is held by the ten largest clones. Sequenced sample: blood. These TCRs come from a woman under 30 with Graves' hyperthyroidism.

Of note for this clonotype: A much larger clone is a single base away; this may be a read error. The V call is TRBV6-1, the J call TRBJ2-1; 8 bases are a match to TRBD2. This CDR3 region has 17 residues. Germline CDR1 MNHNS, CDR2 SASEGT. CDR3 region: CAGSARRGVSGDNEQFF. The DNA for the CDR3 is TGTGCCGGCAGTGCCCGACGAGGGGTTAGCGGGGACAATGAGCAGTTCTTC.

This clonotype was counted many times. This sequence joins TRBV3-1 and TRBJ1-1, with D uncertain. The CDR3 sequence is 14 residues long. Germline loops: CDR1 LGHDT, CDR2 YNNKEL (reference sequence). The V end was cut by 0 bases, the J end by 3 bases, with 8 bases between. As DNA, the CDR3 is TGTGCCAGCAGCCAAGATGAGGGTTACACTGAAGCTTTCTTT. The encoded protein is CASSQDEGYTEAFF.

In nucleotides, the CDR3 is TGTGCCAGCAGCCAAGAGGGGACTAGCGGGAGGAACATTCAGTACTTC. This gives the protein CASSQEGTSGRNIQYF. The gene calls are TRBV3-1 and TRBJ2-4, with 15 bases fitting TRBD2. Trimming at V came to 0 bases and at J to 7 bases, leaving 1 base not matched to a gene. Looked up from germline, CDR1 is LGHDT and CDR2 is YNNKEL (reference sequence). The CDR3 totals 16 residues.

This chain joins TRBV5-1 and TRBJ1-1, with D unresolved. The germline V gene encodes CDR1 SGHRS and CDR2 YFSETQ. This CDR3 is built from 15 residues. Trimming stripped 0 bases from V and 11 bases from J, with 20 bases between. The DNA for the CDR3 is TGCGCCAGCAGCTTGGGTCTCGGGTTCGATCAGTATGCTTTCTTT. This codes for CASSLGLGFDQYAFF.

This clonotype has ten or more counts. The V call is TRBV7-3, the J call TRBJ1-2; unclear D gene. In germline, CDR1 is SGHTA, CDR2 FQGTGA. With 5 bases removed from V and 4 bases from J, the gap between germline ends came to 17 bases. This CDR3 has 15 amino acids. In nucleotides, the CDR3 is TGTGCCAGCAGCCCTGACCCAGGCATGGGCTATGGCTACACCTTC. Translation: CASSPDPGMGYGYTF.

In this sample, this clonotype turned up many times. This CDR3 reads CASRGETQYF. The CDR3 DNA is TGTGCCAGCAGAGGGGAGACCCAGTACTTC. This chain joins TRBV2 and TRBJ2-5, with unresolved D. Germline V gene sequence: CDR1 SNHLY, CDR2 FYNNEI. The V end lost 6 bases, the J end lost 5 bases, and 4 bases lay between the germline ends. The CDR3 has 10 amino acids.

This clonotype was recorded a few times. The rearrangement links TRBV20-1 to TRBJ2-7, with D unclear. The germline CDR1 and CDR2 sequences are DFQATT and SNEGSKA (reference sequence). V lost 0 bases and J lost 0, with 15 bases in between. The CDR3 is 16 residues long. The CDR3 DNA follows: TGCAGTGCTAGAGATTTCGGAGCAGGTAACTCCTACGAGCAGTACTTC. Amino acid sequence: CSARDFGAGNSYEQYF.

This clonotype appeared many times. The CDR3 here is CASSLGAFGTSVLETQYF. The DNA of the CDR3 is TGTGCCAGCAGCTTAGGAGCTTTTGGGACTAGCGTTTTAGAGACCCAGTACTTC. The chain is built from TRBV11-2 and TRBJ2-5; 10 nucleotides agree with TRBD2. Germline CDR1 reads SGHAT; CDR2 reads FQNNGV. V trimming: 1 base; J trimming: 4 bases; junction bases outside the gene matches: 12. The length of the CDR3 is 18 residues.

This clonotype was seen repeatedly, ten times or more. This chain connects TRBV6-6 to TRBJ1-2; D not resolved. Per the germline V gene, CDR1 is MNHNY and CDR2 is SVGAGI (reference sequence). V was pared by 2 bases and J by 4 bases, with 11 bases between. The CDR3 runs to 14 residues. CDR3 in DNA: TGTGCCAGCAGTTACGCGACCTGGGGCTATGGCTACACCTTC. Protein sequence: CASSYATWGYGYTF.

V gene TRBV6-1 combines with J gene TRBJ1-5; D remains ambiguous. Trimming shortened V by 6 bases and J by 0 bases, and 12 bases separated the two germline ends. There are 15 residues in the CDR3. Germline lookup yields CDR1 MNHNS and CDR2 SASEGT. Here the CDR3 DNA reads TGTGCCAGCAGGGACTCTCTGTCTAGCAATCAGCCCCAGCATTTT. It codes for CASRDSLSSNQPQHF.

As DNA, the CDR3 is TGTGCCAGCAGCTTAAGTGGGAGTGGCAATGAGCAGTTCTTC. It is translated as CASSLSGSGNEQFF. The V gene is TRBV7-3, the J gene TRBJ2-1, with a weak D call TRBD2 (5 bases). V was clipped by 1 base and J by 6 bases, with 10 bases between them. The germline gives CDR1 SGHTA, CDR2 FQGTGA. The CDR3 has 14 amino acids. The full variable domain, completed using reference TRBV7-3 and TRBJ2-1, is GAGVSQTPSNKVTEKGKYVELRCDPISGHTALYWYRQSLGQGPEFLIYFQGTGAADDSGLPNDRFFAVRPEGSVSTLKIQRTERGDSAVYLCASSLSGSGNEQFFGPGTRLTVL.